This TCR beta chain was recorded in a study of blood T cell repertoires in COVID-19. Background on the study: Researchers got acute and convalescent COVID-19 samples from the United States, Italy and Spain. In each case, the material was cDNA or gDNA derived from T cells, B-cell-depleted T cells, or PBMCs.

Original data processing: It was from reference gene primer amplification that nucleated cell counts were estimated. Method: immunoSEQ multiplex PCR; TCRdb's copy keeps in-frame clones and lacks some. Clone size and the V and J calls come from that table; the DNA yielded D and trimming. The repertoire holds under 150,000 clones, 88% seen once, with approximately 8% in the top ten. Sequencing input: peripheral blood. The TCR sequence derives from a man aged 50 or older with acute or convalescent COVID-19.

CDR3 loop: CASSAPGTGNYNEQFF. The CDR3 DNA sequence: TGCGCCAGCAGCGCTCCCGGGACAGGGAATTACAATGAGCAGTTCTTC. The chain employs TRBV4-1 and TRBJ2-1, with 9 nucleotides matching TRBD1. The CDR3 has 16 residues. V shed 5 bases and J 4 bases; nucleotides not matched to a gene: 9. CDR1 and CDR2 from the germline V gene are MGHRA and YSYEKL.